This TCR beta chain was recovered during a study of T-cell memory formation after mild COVID-19. Study information: TCR clustering was largely donor specific. Broader study findings: Mostly located in CM and EM were contracting CD4+ clones, with contracting CD8+ clones located in EMRA. Researchers found some responding clones in pre-infection memory, a sign that cross-reactive memory joined.

Concerning this clonotype itself: Its antigen is currently unknown.

The CDR3 spans 16 residues. The ends lost 6 bases at V and 0 bases at J; junction bases unmatched: 10. Sample barcodes and UMIs were carried by the TCR alpha and TCR beta cDNA libraries that 5'RACE generated with constant-segment primers. TCRdb passed the 5' RACE reads through MiXCR, listing each CDR3 protein once. The sample carries over 400,000 distinct CDR3 sequences, about 22% recorded once. The V gene is TRBV12-3 or TRBV12-4, the J gene TRBJ2-5, with 7 bases identical to TRBD1. The TCR sequence derives from an adult woman who had mild COVID-19 (a few samples of this study predate the infection). Cell type and time point are not known. The sample taken for sequencing was PBMCs or a T cell subset sorted from them (not recorded which). CDR3 loop: CASSQGDSQYQETQYF. The CDR3 region has the DNA TGTGCCAGCAGCCAAGGGGACAGCCAGTACCAAGAGACCCAGTACTTC.